A selection of T cell receptor beta chains follows, all from one sample in a study of control samples from healthy donors and cancer patients. Sequencing was performed with immunoSEQ multiplex PCR; in TCRdb, only in-frame clones are kept and a portion is missing. The sample has tens of thousands of clones, around 80% seen once. The specimen sequenced was PBMCs. These receptors came from a man between 60 and 75 years old with head and neck cancer. Each CDR3 is given with its conserved first and last residue. Each record gives: J gene, clone size, D gene, V gene, CDR3 DNA, CDR3 protein. A D gene is named only where the DNA matches it firmly. Clone size is given for some rows only: seen once, a few or many times, or a class if the clone is expanded.

TRBJ2-7 NA NA TRBV5-4 TGTGCCAGCAGCCCGGGTCTATGGGGTGAAGGGGGCTACGAGCAGTACTTC CASSPGLWGEGGYEQYF
TRBJ2-7 NA TRBD1 TRBV10-1 TGCGCCAGCAGTGACAAGACAGGGCCCTACGAGCAGTACTTC CASSDKTGPYEQYF
TRBJ2-7 NA TRBD2 TRBV27 TGTGCCAGCGGGATAGGGACTAGCGGCTCCTACGAGCAGTACTTC CASGIGTSGSYEQYF
TRBJ2-2 NA TRBD2 TRBV30 TGTGCCTGGAGTGTACTAGCGGGAGAAGTCGTTGAGCTGTTTTTT CAWSVLAGEVVELFF
TRBJ2-7 NA TRBD1 TRBV7-2 TGTGCCAGCAGCTTAAACAGGGGGACCGAGCAGTACTTC CASSLNRGTEQYF
TRBJ2-1 NA TRBD2 TRBV2 TGTGCCAGCAGCGAACACCCGCGGGGGAATGAGCAGTTCTTC CASSEHPRGNEQFF
TRBJ1-1 NA NA TRBV12-3/TRBV12-4 TGTGCCAGCAGTTTGATGCGGAACACTGAAGCTTTCTTT CASSLMRNTEAFF
TRBJ2-3 NA NA TRBV7-2 TGTGCCAGCAGCTTCGGTCCAGATACGCAGTATTTT CASSFGPDTQYF
TRBJ2-7 NA TRBD2 TRBV4-1 TGCGCCAGCAGCCAGGCTAGCGGGGCCTACGAGCAGTACTTC CASSQASGAYEQYF
TRBJ2-3 NA TRBD2 TRBV7-8 TGTGCCAGCAGCTTCCAGACTAGCGGGAGGTCTGATACGCAGTATTTT CASSFQTSGRSDTQYF
TRBJ1-1 NA NA TRBV12-3/TRBV12-4 TGTGCCAGCAGTTTTGGTGGTGGCACTGAAGCTTTCTTT CASSFGGGTEAFF
TRBJ2-1 NA NA TRBV28 TGTGCCAGCAGTTTATGGAGGGAGGAGCAGTTCTTC CASSLWREEQFF
TRBJ2-6 NA NA TRBV5-8 TGTGCCAGCAGTCGGGGAGCACTGGTAGCCAACGTCCTGACTTTC CASSRGALVANVLTF
TRBJ2-2 once TRBD1 TRBV11-2 TGTGCCAGCAGCAGACAGGGGGTTGGCACCGGGGAGCTGTTTTTT CASSRQGVGTGELFF
TRBJ2-7 NA NA TRBV4-1 TGCGCCAGCAGCCCTATCGACGGGGCCTCTCGGAACGAGCAGTACTTC CASSPIDGASRNEQYF
TRBJ2-3 NA NA TRBV7-2 TGTGCCAGCAGCTTAGCCTGGCGAGATACGCAGTATTTT CASSLAWRDTQYF
TRBJ2-7 NA NA TRBV28 TGTGCCAGCAGTCTTGACAGGTGGTCCTACGAGCAGTACTTC CASSLDRWSYEQYF
TRBJ2-1 few TRBD2 TRBV6-6 TGTGCCAGCAGTTACCGGGAGGGCCGCAATGAGCAGTTCTTC CASSYREGRNEQFF
TRBJ2-1 NA NA TRBV11-3 TGTGCCAGCAGCTCAAGAGTAGGTCCCAGCTACAATGAGCAGTTCTTC CASSSRVGPSYNEQFF
TRBJ2-5 once TRBD2 TRBV15 TGTGCCACCAGCAGAGATCCCGGGCTAGCGGTCCGAGAGACCCAGTACTTC CATSRDPGLAVRETQYF
TRBJ2-3 NA TRBD2 TRBV3-1/TRBV3-2 TGTGCCAGCAGCCGCGGGAGGGGGTCAACAGATACGCAGTATTTT CASSRGRGSTDTQYF
TRBJ2-7 NA TRBD1 TRBV11-2 TGTGCCAGCAGCCCGGGACAGACTTACTACGAGCAGTACTTC CASSPGQTYYEQYF
TRBJ2-3 NA NA TRBV7-2 TGTGCCAGCAGCTCGTCCTTCACAGATACGCAGTATTTT CASSSSFTDTQYF
TRBJ1-3 NA NA TRBV11-3 TGTGCCAGCAGCTTAGGGCAGCCCGGAAACACCATATATTTT CASSLGQPGNTIYF
TRBJ1-6 NA NA TRBV30 TGTGCCTGGAGTGTAGGTGGGCAGGGTATATCACCCCTCCACTTT CAWSVGGQGISPLHF
TRBJ1-2 NA NA TRBV29-1 TGCAGCGTTATGGACAGATTCTATGGCTACACCTTC CSVMDRFYGYTF
TRBJ2-1 NA NA TRBV4-1 TGCGCCAGCAGCCAAGTCGGCTGGGGGCTAGGCTACAATGAGCAGTTCTTC CASSQVGWGLGYNEQFF
TRBJ2-2 few TRBD2 TRBV6-4 TGTGCCAGCAGTGCACTAGCGGGAGACACCGGGGAGCTGTTTTTT CASSALAGDTGELFF
TRBJ2-1 once TRBD2 TRBV7-3 TGTGCCAGCAGCAAAACGGGACAGCAACTAGCGGGAGCGTACAATGAGCAGTTCTTC CASSKTGQQLAGAYNEQFF
TRBJ2-1 NA TRBD2 TRBV5-1 TGCGCCAGCACGAGCGGGAGAAGGAATGAGCAGTTCTTC CASTSGRRNEQFF
TRBJ1-2 few NA TRBV6-5 TGTGCCAGCAGTTACCTAGGGATCCCCCATGGCTACACCTTC CASSYLGIPHGYTF
TRBJ1-1 NA TRBD1 TRBV7-2 TGTGCCAGCAGCAGCCGGACAGGGGGCATTGCCACTGAAGCTTTCTTT CASSSRTGGIATEAFF
TRBJ2-4 NA NA TRBV11-2 TGTGCCAGCAGCTTAGGGATTTCCGTTGGGGAAGCCAAAAACATTCAGTACTTC CASSLGISVGEAKNIQYF
TRBJ2-7 once TRBD2 TRBV7-3 TGTGCCAGCAGCTCCCCCGACGGGAGGCCCTCCTACGAGCAGTACTTC CASSSPDGRPSYEQYF
TRBJ2-1 once NA TRBV5-6 TGTGCCAGCAGCTTGGGTGGGAGCTCCTACAATGAGCAGTTCTTC CASSLGGSSYNEQFF
TRBJ1-2 NA NA TRBV28 TGTGCCAGCAGTTTACCGGACAGTTACTATGGCTACACCTTC CASSLPDSYYGYTF
TRBJ1-4 few NA TRBV4-3 TGCGCCAGCAGCCAAGGAACTATAGGGGGGTGGAGTGAAAAACTGTTTTTT CASSQGTIGGWSEKLFF
TRBJ2-7 NA TRBD2 TRBV6-5 TGTGCCAGCAGTTACGGTCTAGCGGGAGTTGGCTACGAGCAGTACTTC CASSYGLAGVGYEQYF
TRBJ1-3 few NA TRBV30 TGTGCCTGGGGGGTAGGGGGATTTGGAAACACCATATATTTT CAWGVGGFGNTIYF
TRBJ2-1 NA NA TRBV6-6 TGTGCCAGCAGGTCACTAGGAGGTAACAATGAGCAGTTCTTC CASRSLGGNNEQFF